These 25 T cell receptor beta chains originate from one sample sequenced in a study of cytomegalovirus exposure and HLA in healthy donors (dated by TCRdb to about 2017). Library method: the immunoSEQ multiplex PCR assay. For the multiplex PCR, a mixture combining 60 forward primers for TCR Vbeta segments and 13 reverse primers for TCR Jbeta segments was used. Drawn from immuneACCESS, this table holds only the in-frame rearrangements with V and J called that TCRdb kept. Clones are partly lost; checked studies trace under half to an unresolved V gene and leave the rest unexplained. In all, the sample holds roughly 240,000 clones, and 80% to 90% of those were seen once. Of the sample, about 0.25% falls within the top ten clones. Sequenced input: PBMCs. The receptors come from a girl aged 2 to 9 in good health and CMV-seronegative.

CDR3 region: CASSDRVAGSQETQYF. The CDR3, as DNA: TGTGCCAGCAGTGATCGAGTAGCGGGATCACAAGAGACCCAGTACTTC. The chain has TRBV2 and TRBJ2-5; 8 nucleotides line up with TRBD2. This CDR3 has 16 residues. V dropped 3 bases and J dropped 2; count of bases not matched to a gene: 8. CDR1 SNHLY and CDR2 FYNNEI come from the germline V gene.

The rearrangement links TRBV2 to TRBJ2-7, with 9 nucleotides matching TRBD2. The germline V gene has CDR1 SNHLY and CDR2 FYNNEI. The V and J ends lost 8 bases and 2 bases, in that order; junction bases with no gene match: 7. CDR3 length: 14 residues. CDR3 in amino acids: CASQLAGPTYEQYF. The CDR3 DNA reads as TGTGCCAGCCAACTAGCGGGTCCAACCTACGAGCAGTACTTC.

The J gene is TRBJ1-1, the V gene TRBV29-1; unclear D gene. Deletions cut 7 bases from V and 3 bases from J, with 12 bases between. The CDR3 is made up of 12 amino acids. Germline-derived CDR1 and CDR2 are SQVTM and ANQGSEA. The CDR3 nucleotides are TGCAGCGACCACTCGGCGGACACTGAAGCTTTCTTT. Translating it yields CSDHSADTEAFF.

This rearrangement joins TRBV5-6 to TRBJ2-7, with a possible D match to TRBD2 (6 bases). CDR3 length equals 13 residues. Germline assignment: CDR1 SGHDT and CDR2 YYEEEE. Trimming left V 3 bases short and J 3 bases short, with 10 bases between. Here the CDR3 DNA reads TGTGCCAGCAGCTGGCGACTAGACTACGAGCAGTACTTC. Its protein product is CASSWRLDYEQYF.

The chain couples TRBV5-4 to TRBJ2-7; D is unclear. The length of the CDR3 is 13 residues. From germline, CDR1 is SGHNT and CDR2 YYREEE (reference sequence). V lost 0 bases and J 7 bases, leaving 11 bases between the germline ends. CDR3 protein: CASSLEEPGEQYF. The DNA of the CDR3 is TGTGCCAGCAGCTTGGAGGAGCCCGGGGAGCAGTACTTC.

This clone was seen just once. V gene TRBV7-6 combines with J gene TRBJ1-3; the match to TRBD1 covers 8 bases. The CDR3 runs to 15 residues. With 1 base clipped from V and 4 bases from J, the junction kept 3 bases outside the gene matches. CDR1 and CDR2 (germline): SGHVS, FNYEAQ. DNA of the CDR3: TGTGCCAGCAGCTTAGGCAGGGGGCACGGAAACACCATATATTTT. Translating it yields CASSLGRGHGNTIYF.

The gene calls are TRBV7-9 and TRBJ2-7; D perhaps matches TRBD2 (5 bases). The germline V and J ends were trimmed by 1 base and 0 bases, with 13 bases remaining between them. The length of the CDR3 is 16 residues. Germline V gene data show CDR1 as SEHNR and CDR2 as FQNEAQ (reference sequence). CDR3 sequence: CASSLEGATSSYEQYF. CDR3 bases: TGTGCCAGCAGCTTAGAGGGAGCGACCAGCTCCTACGAGCAGTACTTC.

The chain has TRBV6-4 and TRBJ2-1; possibly TRBD2 for D (6 bases). This CDR3 contains 16 residues. Germline V CDR1 and CDR2: MRHNA, SNTAGT. V dropped 2 bases and J dropped 1 base, with 12 bases sitting between them. CDR3 protein: CASSDRGTTSYNEQFF. The CDR3 nucleotides are TGTGCCAGCAGTGACCGCGGGACCACTTCCTACAATGAGCAGTTCTTC.

J is TRBJ2-5 and V is TRBV6-5; 7 bases agree with TRBD1. V lost 6 bases, J lost 1 base, and 5 bases stayed unmatched. CDR1 and CDR2 from the germline V gene are MNHEY and SVGAGI. CDR3 length equals 14 residues. CDR3 residues: CASSGDRVQETQYF. CDR3 nucleotide sequence: TGTGCCAGCAGCGGAGACAGGGTCCAAGAGACCCAGTACTTC.

The J gene is TRBJ1-3, the V gene TRBV5-1; 9 bases are shared with TRBD1. This CDR3 region has 15 residues. Germline lookup yields CDR1 SGHRS and CDR2 YFSETQ. The V and J ends lost 4 bases and 4 bases, in that order; junction bases with no gene match: 6. The CDR3 DNA sequence: TGCGCCAGCAGCGAAACAGGGGGCCAAGGAAACACCATATATTTT. Amino acids: CASSETGGQGNTIYF.

The chain links TRBV5-1 to TRBJ2-4, with TRBD2 identical over 14 bases. V shed 3 bases, J shed 2 bases, and the junction held 7 bases outside the gene matches. The germline V gene has CDR1 SGHRS and CDR2 YFSETQ. This CDR3 spans 18 amino acids. CDR3 nucleotide sequence: TGCGCCAGCAGCTCCGGGACTAGCGGGAGTGGGACCAAAAACATTCAGTACTTC. This codes for CASSSGTSGSGTKNIQYF.

This clone has a single count. The chain is built from TRBV5-3 and TRBJ1-1, with D maybe TRBD1 (6 bases). TRBV5-3 is noted as an ORF with a role that remains uncertain. V was clipped by 3 bases and J by 10 bases, with 16 bases between them. The CDR3 runs to 13 residues. The CDR3 DNA is TGTGCCAGAAGCTATGAAGAGGGGGTCGGAGCTTTCTTT. It translates to CARSYEEGVGAFF.

The genes are TRBV7-3 and TRBJ2-3, with 11 bases fitting TRBD2. The CDR3 has 15 amino acids. The germline gives CDR1 SGHTA, CDR2 FQGTGA. The V and J ends lost 1 base and 4 bases, in that order; junction bases with no gene match: 1. The chain's CDR3 is CASSLRLAGSDTQYF. Written as DNA, the CDR3 is TGTGCCAGCAGCTTAAGACTAGCGGGGTCAGATACGCAGTATTTT.

This clone was recorded only once. This chain connects TRBV6-1 to TRBJ2-7; 9 bases map to TRBD2. V lost 8 bases and J lost 6; bases outside the gene matches: 14. Germline V lookup: CDR1 MNHNS, CDR2 SASEGT. CDR3 size: 15 residues. The chain's CDR3 is CASGGLAGSKGEQYF. CDR3 in DNA: TGTGCCAGCGGAGGGCTAGCGGGGAGTAAGGGCGAGCAGTACTTC.

This rearrangement joins TRBV9 to TRBJ1-2; D call uncertain. The germline V gene encodes CDR1 SGDLS and CDR2 YYNGEE. The CDR3 covers 14 residues. Deletions cut 2 bases from V and 4 bases from J, with 12 bases between. The CDR3: CASSVRTDPYGYTF. The CDR3 DNA sequence: TGTGCCAGCAGCGTGAGGACTGATCCCTATGGCTACACCTTC.

The chain joins TRBV30 to TRBJ1-2; D not certain. Germline V lookup: CDR1 GTSNPN, CDR2 SVGIG (reference sequence). The CDR3 loop spans 13 amino acids. V gave up 0 bases and J gave up 5 bases, with 10 bases separating them. Here the CDR3 DNA reads TGTGCCTGGAGTGTGCGCTTTCCGTATGGCTACACCTTC. This gives the protein CAWSVRFPYGYTF.

This chain joins TRBV10-3 and TRBJ2-7; 11 nucleotides agree with TRBD2. J lost 2 bases, V lost 7 bases, and 4 bases had no gene match. Germline V lookup: CDR1 ENHRY, CDR2 SYGVKD. The CDR3 has 14 residues. Here the CDR3 DNA reads TGTGCCATCACTGTGACTAGCGGGGCCTACGAGCAGTACTTC. It encodes CAITVTSGAYEQYF.

The V and J genes are TRBV6-6 and TRBJ1-5; 10 positions agree with TRBD1. Per germline, CDR1 MNHNY and CDR2 SVGAGI (reference sequence). J lost 3 bases, V lost 5 bases, and 7 bases had no gene match. This CDR3 is 16 amino acids long. CDR3 nucleotide sequence: TGTGCCAGCAGTACCGGACAGGGGGGTTCCAATCAGCCCCAGCATTTT. Protein: CASSTGQGGSNQPQHF.

This rearrangement joins TRBV5-1 to TRBJ2-3, with D possibly being TRBD2 (7 bases). The germline V gene encodes CDR1 SGHRS and CDR2 YFSETQ. The CDR3 runs to 15 residues. Trimming stripped 3 bases from V and 0 bases from J, with 11 bases between. CDR3 in DNA: TGCGCCAGCAGCTGGGGGGGCGGGAGCACAGATACGCAGTATTTT. Protein sequence: CASSWGGGSTDTQYF.

In regard to this clone: The same CDR3 also results from other DNA sequences found in this sample. The J gene is TRBJ2-5, the V gene TRBV5-1; TRBD2 matches 10 bases. V was pared by 2 bases and J by 1 base, with 5 bases of the junction left unmatched. The CDR3 extends over 16 amino acids. Germline V CDR1 and CDR2: SGHRS, YFSETQ. The CDR3 DNA reads TGCGCCAGCAGCTTAGGAGCGGGGGGGCCCCAAGAGACCCAGTACTTC. Its protein product is CASSLGAGGPQETQYF.

This clone was seen only a few times. The chain joins TRBV2 to TRBJ2-5; tentative D call: TRBD2 (5 bases). V was pared by 4 bases and J by 9 bases, with 21 bases between. Germline CDR1 and CDR2: SNHLY and FYNNEI. The CDR3 is 15 amino acids. The CDR3 nucleotides read TGTGCCAGCAGTGTACCGCCAAGCAACATCGGGGCCCAGTACTTC. This translates into CASSVPPSNIGAQYF.

The J gene is TRBJ1-2, the V gene TRBV29-1; weak D call: TRBD1 (5 bases). Germline V gene sequence: CDR1 SQVTM, CDR2 ANQGSEA. V lost 3 bases and J lost 0, with 11 bases in between. This CDR3 has 14 amino acids. The CDR3 loop reads CSVDRAVTNYGYTF. The CDR3 DNA reads as TGCAGCGTTGACAGGGCCGTTACTAACTATGGCTACACCTTC.

CDR3 protein: CASSLDRDYEQYF. The CDR3 coding sequence is TGTGCCAGCAGTCTGGACAGGGACTACGAGCAGTACTTC. This chain connects TRBV27 to TRBJ2-7, with 8 bases lining up with TRBD1. In germline, CDR1 is MNHEY, CDR2 SMNVEV (reference sequence). Losses at the gene ends were 5 bases for V and 3 bases for J; bases not matched to a gene: 3. The CDR3 runs to 13 residues.

This chain uses TRBV18 with TRBJ2-2; perhaps TRBD2 as D (6 bases). This CDR3 has 15 residues. Germline CDR1 and CDR2: KGHSH and LQKENI. Trimming pared 6 bases from V and 2 bases from J, leaving 13 bases between. CDR3 amino acids: CASSPPSVNTGELFF. The CDR3 DNA follows: TGTGCCAGCTCCCCGCCTAGCGTTAACACCGGGGAGCTGTTTTTT.

This clone has just a few counts. The J gene is TRBJ1-2, the V gene TRBV25-1, with TRBD1 matching over 9 bases. Germline V gene lookup returns CDR1 MGHDK and CDR2 SYGVNS. After removal of 6 bases from V and 4 bases from J, the junction contained 0 bases not matched to a gene. The CDR3 has 12 residues. CDR3 coding DNA: TGTGCCAGCAGACAGGGGGCCTATGGCTACACCTTC. This sequence encodes CASRQGAYGYTF.